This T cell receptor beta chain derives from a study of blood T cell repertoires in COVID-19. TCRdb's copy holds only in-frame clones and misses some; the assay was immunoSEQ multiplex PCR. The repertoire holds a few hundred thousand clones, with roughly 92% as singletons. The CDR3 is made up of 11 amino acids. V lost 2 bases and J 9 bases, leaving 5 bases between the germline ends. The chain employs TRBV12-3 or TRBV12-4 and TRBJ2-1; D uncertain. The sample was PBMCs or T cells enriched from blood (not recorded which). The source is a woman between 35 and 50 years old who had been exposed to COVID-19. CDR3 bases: TGTGCCAGCAGTTTAAGTAGTGAGCAGTTCTTC. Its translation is CASSLSSEQFF.